A single sample is the source of the 27 T cell receptor beta chains below, sequenced in a study of cytomegalovirus exposure and HLA in healthy donors listed by TCRdb under 2017. The library was obtained by the immunoSEQ multiplex PCR assay. For the multiplex PCR, a mixture combining 60 forward primers for TCR Vbeta segments and 13 reverse primers for TCR Jbeta segments was used. The clones in this table, taken by TCRdb from immuneACCESS, are in-frame only. Not every clone is retained; where verified, under half of the shortfall comes from an unresolved V gene, and the cause of the rest is unknown. This sample lists roughly 140,000 clones; under 70% were detected once. The ten largest clones take up over 2.5% of the sample. The sequenced sample consisted of PBMCs. These receptors originate from a woman aged 30 to 39 in good health and CMV-seropositive.

The chain joins TRBV15 to TRBJ2-7, with 8 bases fitting TRBD1. Germline CDR1 reads LNHNV; CDR2 reads YYDKDF (reference sequence). Losses at the gene ends were 2 bases for V and 3 bases for J; bases not matched to a gene: 9. This CDR3 spans 16 amino acids. Here the CDR3 DNA reads TGTGCCACCAGCAGAAGACCCCGGACAGGGCTCTACGAGCAGTACTTC. It encodes CATSRRPRTGLYEQYF.

J is TRBJ2-5 and V is TRBV19; 7 bases align to TRBD1. The CDR3 is 15 residues long. Germline V CDR1 and CDR2: LNHDA, SQIVND (reference sequence). Trimming at V came to 4 bases and at J to 3 bases, leaving 8 bases not matched to a gene. The CDR3 DNA sequence: TGTGCCAGTAGTACAATCAGACAGGGTAAAGAGACCCAGTACTTC. Protein: CASSTIRQGKETQYF.

This chain connects TRBV5-1 to TRBJ2-3, with D hard to call. The V end was cut by 5 bases, the J end by 0 bases, with 4 bases between. Germline V gene lookup returns CDR1 SGHRS and CDR2 YFSETQ. The length of the CDR3 is 12 residues. CDR3 DNA sequence: TGCGCCAGCAGGGCTAGCACAGATACGCAGTATTTT. This sequence encodes CASRASTDTQYF.

This clone was counted between two and nine times. This chain uses TRBV9 with TRBJ1-2; no firm D call. This CDR3 spans 13 amino acids. The V end was cut by 0 bases, the J end by 3 bases, with 6 bases between. Germline values: CDR1 SGDLS, CDR2 YYNGEE. CDR3 region: CASSVAGDYGYTF. In DNA form, the CDR3 reads TGTGCCAGCAGCGTAGCCGGGGACTATGGCTACACCTTC.

The V and J genes are TRBV19 and TRBJ1-2; 10 bases agree with TRBD1. The CDR3 has 15 amino acids. CDR1 LNHDA and CDR2 SQIVND come from the germline V gene (reference sequence). With V trimmed by 5 bases and J by 2 bases, 5 bases remained unmatched. CDR3 coding DNA: TGTGCCAGTAGTCCCGGACAGGGGGGGAACTATGGCTACACCTTC. It is translated as CASSPGQGGNYGYTF. The full variable domain, completed using reference TRBV19 and TRBJ1-2, is DGGITQSPKYLFRKEGQNVTLSCEQNLNHDAMYWYRQDPGQGLRLIYYSQIVNDFQKGDIAEGYSVSREKKESFPLTVTSAQKNPTAFYLCASSPGQGGNYGYTFGSGTRLTVV.

About this clone itself: This sample also contains other DNA sequences that code for the same CDR3. The rearrangement links TRBV4-1 to TRBJ2-2; D is perhaps TRBD2 (6 bases). The CDR3 is 14 residues long. Germline values: CDR1 MGHRA, CDR2 YSYEKL. V lost 2 bases and J 5 bases, leaving 9 bases between the germline ends. CDR3 nucleotides: TGCGCCAGCAGCCAACTGGGGGGAACCGGGGAGCTGTTTTTT. Its protein is CASSQLGGTGELFF.

This chain links TRBV6-1 with TRBJ2-5, with D possibly TRBD2 on 6 matching bases. The CDR3 runs 10 residues. Between the trimmed V and J ends, which lost 10 bases and 12 bases, there was a span of 15 bases. Germline CDR1 MNHNS, CDR2 SASEGT. The CDR3 coding sequence is TGTGCCACCAGACTAGTGGTTGAGTACTTC. Translating it yields CATRLVVEYF.

The chain has TRBV30 and TRBJ2-3, with 10 bases identical to TRBD2. In germline, CDR1 is GTSNPN, CDR2 SVGIG (reference sequence). Trimming took 1 base from V and 5 from J; bases not matched to a gene: 0. This CDR3 contains 13 residues. CDR3 nucleotide sequence: TGTGCCTGGAGTGGACTAGCGGGAGATACGCAGTATTTT. Its protein product is CAWSGLAGDTQYF.

The chain combines TRBV29-1 with TRBJ2-1, with a weak D call TRBD1 (6 bases). The V gene lost 6 bases and the J gene lost 6 bases, with 9 bases spanning the gap. The CDR3 is 11 amino acids. Germline CDR1 is SQVTM and CDR2 is ANQGSEA. CDR3 region: CSVYRANEQFF. The CDR3, as DNA: TGCAGCGTATACAGGGCCAATGAGCAGTTCTTC.

The rearrangement uses TRBV5-1 and TRBJ1-2; 8 nucleotides line up with TRBD1. The CDR3 length is 15 residues. Germline CDR1 and CDR2: SGHRS and YFSETQ. With 7 bases clipped from V and 4 bases from J, the junction kept 12 bases outside the gene matches. CDR3 region: CASRALRDRTYGYTF. The CDR3 nucleotides are TGCGCCAGCCGCGCTCTCCGGGACAGGACCTATGGCTACACCTTC.

V gene TRBV18 combines with J gene TRBJ1-5, with D hard to call. The germline gives CDR1 KGHSH, CDR2 LQKENI. The CDR3 runs to 13 residues. Between the trimmed V and J ends, which lost 3 bases and 7 bases, there was a span of 10 bases. DNA of the CDR3: TGTGCCAGCTCACCTTACAGTGACCAGCCCCAGCATTTT. This sequence encodes CASSPYSDQPQHF.

In its sample, this clone was seen once. CDR3 region: CASSLTQGAKFEKLFF. DNA of the CDR3: TGTGCCAGCAGCTTGACACAGGGGGCTAAGTTTGAAAAACTGTTTTTT. The V call is TRBV11-2, the J call TRBJ1-4, with 9 nucleotides matching TRBD1. CDR1 SGHAT and CDR2 FQNNGV come from the germline V gene. Trimming at V came to 3 bases and at J to 7 bases, leaving 9 bases not matched to a gene. This CDR3 region has 16 residues.

Regarding this clone: Additional DNA sequences in this sample encode the identical CDR3. The rearrangement uses TRBV2 and TRBJ1-5; TRBD1 matches at 8 bases. V was pared by 6 bases and J by 0 bases, with 1 base of the junction left unmatched. The germline V gene has CDR1 SNHLY and CDR2 FYNNEI. The CDR3 totals 14 residues. CDR3 nucleotides: TGTGCCAGCAGCGGACAGGGTAGCAATCAGCCCCAGCATTTT. This sequence encodes CASSGQGSNQPQHF.

This clone was picked up a small number of times. As DNA, the CDR3 is TGTGCCAGCAGTGATACGGGGCGGGGGGGGCAAGTAGGTGGCTACACCTTC. Translated, it gives CASSDTGRGGQVGGYTF. The chain has TRBV6-1 and TRBJ1-2; tentatively, D is TRBD1 (6 bases). V dropped 3 bases and J dropped 7 bases, with 24 bases sitting between them. The length of the CDR3 is 17 residues. Germline V gives CDR1 MNHNS, CDR2 SASEGT.

This clone occurred a few times. The V gene is TRBV18, the J gene TRBJ1-5, with D unclear. The CDR3 has 14 residues. The germline V gene encodes CDR1 KGHSH and CDR2 LQKENI. V shed 3 bases and J shed 5 bases, with 11 bases lying between them. CDR3 nucleotide sequence: TGTGCCAGCTCACCCAAAACCGGGGATCAGCCCCAGCATTTT. It codes for CASSPKTGDQPQHF. The variable domain in full, completed from reference TRBV18 and TRBJ1-5, reads NAGVMQNPRHLVRRRGQEARLRCSPMKGHSHVYWYRQLPEEGLKFMVYLQKENIIDESGMPKERFSAEFPKEGPSILRIQQVVRGDSAAYFCASSPKTGDQPQHFGDGTRLSIL.

V usage is TRBV2 and J usage is TRBJ2-2; possibly TRBD2 for D (6 bases). This CDR3 is built from 17 residues. Germline V gene lookup returns CDR1 SNHLY and CDR2 FYNNEI. Trimming pared 2 bases from V and 3 bases from J, leaving 16 bases between. CDR3 bases: TGTGCCAGCAGTGAAAGGGACCGGGCTAGCGACACCGGGGAGCTGTTTTTT. Translation: CASSERDRASDTGELFF.

The chain couples TRBV7-9 to TRBJ1-1; D not resolved. Trimming shortened V by 5 bases and J by 4 bases, and 8 bases separated the two germline ends. Per the germline V gene, CDR1 is SEHNR and CDR2 is FQNEAQ (reference sequence). The CDR3 spans 12 residues. CDR3 amino acids: CASSHGGTEAFF. The CDR3 DNA reads as TGTGCCAGCAGCCACGGAGGCACTGAAGCTTTCTTT.

The chain links TRBV5-6 to TRBJ2-3; D gene ambiguous. There are 14 residues in the CDR3. The V end lost 0 bases, the J end lost 6 bases, and 11 bases lay between the germline ends. Germline V gene lookup returns CDR1 SGHDT and CDR2 YYEEEE. Here the CDR3 DNA reads TGTGCCAGCAGCTTGGATCGCGAGGCCGATACGCAGTATTTT. Amino acids: CASSLDREADTQYF.

This chain connects TRBV14 to TRBJ1-1; D gene ambiguous. From germline, CDR1 is SGHDN and CDR2 FVKESK. This CDR3 has 13 residues. Trimming stripped 1 base from V and 1 base from J, with 4 bases between. The CDR3 here is CASSQAGNTEAFF. CDR3 bases: TGTGCCAGCAGCCAAGCCGGGAACACTGAAGCTTTCTTT.

The chain combines TRBV7-9 with TRBJ2-2; D gene ambiguous. The ends were cut back, 5 bases at V and 4 bases at J, with 5 bases in the middle. This CDR3 has 12 residues. The germline CDR1 and CDR2 sequences are SEHNR and FQNEAQ (reference sequence). The CDR3 DNA reads TGTGCCAGCAGCCTCAGCACCGGGGAGCTGTTTTTT. It codes for CASSLSTGELFF.

The gene calls are TRBV10-3 and TRBJ2-1; 9 positions agree with TRBD2. The CDR3 is 15 residues long. V lost 10 bases, J lost 0 bases, and 7 bases stayed unmatched. CDR1 is ENHRY and CDR2 is SYGVKD in the germline V gene. The CDR3 protein is CATSGTSSSYNEQFF. CDR3 DNA: TGTGCCACCTCCGGGACTAGCAGCTCCTACAATGAGCAGTTCTTC.

This clone was counted between two and nine times. The chain is built from TRBV19 and TRBJ2-5, with D uncertain. The CDR3 is 11 amino acids. Trimming pared 6 bases from V and 9 bases from J, leaving 11 bases between. Per the germline V gene, CDR1 is LNHDA and CDR2 is SQIVND (reference sequence). The CDR3 sequence is CASRATGAQYF. DNA for the CDR3: TGTGCCAGTAGAGCTACGGGTGCCCAGTACTTC.

The chain carries TRBV13 and TRBJ2-6; tentative D call: TRBD2 (5 bases). CDR1 and CDR2 (germline): PRHDT, FYEKMQ (reference sequence). The CDR3 length is 15 residues. V was shortened by 1 base and J by 4 bases, with 8 bases between the two germline ends. CDR3 region: CASSLVVAGANVLTF. In nucleotides, the CDR3 is TGTGCCAGCAGCTTAGTCGTAGCGGGGGCCAACGTCCTGACTTTC.

The gene calls are TRBV30 and TRBJ1-4; 8 nucleotides match TRBD1. Germline CDR1 is GTSNPN and CDR2 is SVGIG (reference sequence). The CDR3 has 14 residues. V lost 3 bases, J lost 7 bases, and 7 bases stayed unmatched. The CDR3 loop reads CAWRGTGWGEKLFF. CDR3 bases: TGTGCCTGGAGGGGGACAGGCTGGGGTGAAAAACTGTTTTTT.

This sequence joins TRBV5-1 and TRBJ2-2, with a tentative D call TRBD1 (6 bases). Germline V lookup: CDR1 SGHRS, CDR2 YFSETQ. Trimming left V 1 base short and J 2 bases short, with 9 bases between. The CDR3 is 15 residues long. The CDR3 nucleotides are TGCGCCAGCAGCTTGTCGGACAGCAACACCGGGGAGCTGTTTTTT. It is translated as CASSLSDSNTGELFF.

The chain uses TRBV19 and TRBJ1-1; 7 bases map to TRBD1. Unmatched junction bases numbered 8, after V lost 3 bases and J lost 7 bases. This CDR3 is 14 amino acids long. Germline V gene lookup returns CDR1 LNHDA and CDR2 SQIVND (reference sequence). As DNA, the CDR3 is TGTGCCAGTAGTATCGGGACAGAAATCCTTGAAGCTTTCTTT. Protein: CASSIGTEILEAFF.

The CDR3 loop is CASSPFGEGGQPQHF. CDR3 sequence (DNA): TGTGCCAGCAGTCCCTTCGGGGAGGGTGGCCAGCCCCAGCATTTT. This chain uses TRBV27 with TRBJ1-5; no reliable D call. The CDR3 is 15 residues long. Germline V gene lookup returns CDR1 MNHEY and CDR2 SMNVEV (reference sequence). Deletions cut 5 bases from V and 7 bases from J, with 18 bases between.